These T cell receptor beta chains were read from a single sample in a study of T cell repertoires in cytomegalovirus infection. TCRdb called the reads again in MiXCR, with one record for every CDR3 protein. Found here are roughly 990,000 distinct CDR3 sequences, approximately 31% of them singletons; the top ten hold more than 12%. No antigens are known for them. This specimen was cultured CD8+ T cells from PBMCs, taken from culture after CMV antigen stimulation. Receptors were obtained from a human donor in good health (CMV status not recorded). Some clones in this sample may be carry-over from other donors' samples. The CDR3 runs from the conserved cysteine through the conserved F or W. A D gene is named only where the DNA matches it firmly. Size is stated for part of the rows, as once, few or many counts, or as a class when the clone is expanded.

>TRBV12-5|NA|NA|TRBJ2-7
CASGFLGQQYF
TGTGCTAGTGGTTTTCTAGGACAGCAGTACTTC
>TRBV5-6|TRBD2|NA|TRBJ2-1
CASSLAWASGGPPYNEQFF
TGTGCCAGCAGCTTGGCTTGGGCTAGCGGGGGCCCCCCCTACAATGAGCAGTTCTTC
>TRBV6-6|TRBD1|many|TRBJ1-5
CASSPTGGYQPQHF
TGTGCCAGCAGCCCGACAGGGGGCTATCAGCCCCAGCATTTT
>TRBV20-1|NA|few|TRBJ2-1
CSAFSPGLPNEQFF
TGCAGTGCTTTCTCCCCGGGACTGCCGAATGAGCAGTTCTTC
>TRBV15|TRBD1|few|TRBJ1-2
CATSETGANYGYTF
TGTGCCACTTCAGAGACAGGGGCTAACTATGGCTACACCTTC
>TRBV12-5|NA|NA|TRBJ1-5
CASGLGRQPQHF
TGTGCTAGTGGTTTAGGCAGACAGCCCCAGCATTTT
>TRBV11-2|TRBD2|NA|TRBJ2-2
CASSLLGAETSADTGELFF
TGTGCCAGCAGCTTATTAGGCGCGGAGACTAGCGCGGACACCGGGGAGCTGTTTTTT
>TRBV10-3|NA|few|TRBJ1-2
CAIRTGMAGIYYGYTF
TGTGCCATCAGAACGGGCATGGCGGGAATATACTATGGCTACACCTTC
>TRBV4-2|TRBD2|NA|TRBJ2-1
CASSLSASGGANEQFF
TGTGCCAGCAGCCTGAGCGCTAGCGGGGGGGCCAATGAGCAGTTCTTC
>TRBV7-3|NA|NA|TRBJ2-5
CVSSLNPQETQYF
TGTGTCAGCAGCTTAAACCCCCAAGAGACCCAGTACTTC
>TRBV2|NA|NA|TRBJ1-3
CAARNWNTIYF
TGTGCCGCGCGGAACTGGAACACCATATATTTT
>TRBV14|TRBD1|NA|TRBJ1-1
CASSQAQGAAEAFF
TGTGCCAGCAGCCAAGCACAGGGGGCCGCTGAAGCTTTCTTT
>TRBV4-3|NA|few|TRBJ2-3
CASSQERVGDPGRDTQYF
TGCGCCAGCAGCCAAGAAAGGGTCGGGGACCCGGGGAGAGATACGCAGTATTTT
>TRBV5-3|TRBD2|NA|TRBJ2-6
CASSPRGGILSGANVLTF
TGTGCCAGCAGCCCCCGGGGGGGTATTCTCTCTGGGGCCAACGTCCTGACTTTC
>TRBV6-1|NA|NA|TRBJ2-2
CASRGETETGELFF
TGTGCCAGCAGGGGAGAGACGGAGACCGGGGAGCTGTTTTTT
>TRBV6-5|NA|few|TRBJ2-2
CASSYSPERANTGELFF
TGTGCCAGCAGTTACTCGCCCGAGCGGGCGAACACCGGGGAGCTGTTTTTT
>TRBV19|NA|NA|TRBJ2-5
CASSMWGQETQYF
TGTGCCAGTAGTATGTGGGGACAAGAGACCCAGTACTTC
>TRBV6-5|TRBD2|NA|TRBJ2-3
CASSPLADRTDTQYF
TGTGCCAGCAGCCCACTAGCGGACCGCACAGATACGCAGTATTTT
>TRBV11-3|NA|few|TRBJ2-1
CASSLRQSSYNEQFF
TGTGCCAGCAGCTTAAGACAGTCCTCCTACAATGAGCAGTTCTTC
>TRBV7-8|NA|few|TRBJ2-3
CASSLEGGRGYTDTQYF
TGTGCCAGCAGCTTGGAGGGGGGGCGGGGGTACACAGATACGCAGTATTTT
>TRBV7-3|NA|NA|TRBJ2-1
CASSLNGPSHNEQFF
TGTGCCAGCAGCTTAAACGGGCCCTCCCACAATGAGCAGTTCTTC
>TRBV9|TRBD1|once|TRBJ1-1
CASSEGSGGQAFF
TGTGCCAGCAGCGAGGGTTCAGGGGGCCAAGCTTTCTTT
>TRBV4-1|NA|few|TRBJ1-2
CASSQDKTGEGYTF
TGCGCCAGCAGCCAAGATAAAACAGGAGAAGGCTACACCTTC
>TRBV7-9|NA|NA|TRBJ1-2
CASSLTGINYGYTF
TGTGCCAGCAGCTTAACAGGAATTAACTATGGCTACACCTTC
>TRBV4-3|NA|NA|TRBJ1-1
CASSLAKVNTEAFF
TGCGCCAGCTCCTTGGCCAAAGTGAACACTGAAGCTTTCTTT
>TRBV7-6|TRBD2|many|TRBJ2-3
CASSLELARTDTQYF
TGTGCCAGCAGCTTAGAACTAGCGCGCACAGATACGCAGTATTTT
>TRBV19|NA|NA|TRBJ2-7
CASSPEADRYEGYEQYF
TGTGCCAGTAGTCCGGAGGCCGACAGGTATGAAGGCTACGAGCAGTACTTC
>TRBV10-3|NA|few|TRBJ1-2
CATYRVDVPNYGYTF
TGTGCCACCTACAGGGTCGACGTTCCTAACTATGGCTACACCTTC
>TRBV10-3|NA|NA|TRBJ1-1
CAISEDSYTEAFF
TGTGCCATCAGTGAGGACAGCTACACTGAAGCTTTCTTT
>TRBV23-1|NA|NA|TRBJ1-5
CASSRHVNQPQHF
TGCGCCAGCAGTAGGCACGTCAATCAGCCCCAGCATTTT
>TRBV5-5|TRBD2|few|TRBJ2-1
CASTGLAGTHNEQFF
TGTGCCAGCACAGGACTAGCGGGGACCCACAATGAGCAGTTCTTC
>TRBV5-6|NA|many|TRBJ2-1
CASSRTHNEQFF
TGTGCCAGCAGCCGGACACACAATGAGCAGTTCTTC
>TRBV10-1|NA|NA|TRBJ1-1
CASSDDMNTEAFF
TGCGCCAGTTCGGACGATATGAACACTGAAGCTTTCTTT
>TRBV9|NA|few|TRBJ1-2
CASSDPNYGYTF
TGTGCCAGCTCGGACCCTAACTATGGCTACACCTTC
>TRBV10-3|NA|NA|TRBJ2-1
CAISVRLPDNEQFF
TGTGCCATCAGTGTCCGGCTTCCTGACAATGAGCAGTTCTTC
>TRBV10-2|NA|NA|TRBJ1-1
CASSESWTANTEAFF
TGCGCCAGCAGTGAGTCATGGACGGCTAACACTGAAGCTTTCTTT
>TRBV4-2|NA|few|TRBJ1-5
CASSFSTGSSNQPQHF
TGTGCCAGCAGCTTCTCGACAGGAAGCAGCAATCAGCCCCAGCATTTT
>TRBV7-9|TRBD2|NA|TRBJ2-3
CASSPYRGGSTDTQYF
TGTGCCAGCAGCCCTTATCGGGGGGGTAGCACAGATACGCAGTATTTT
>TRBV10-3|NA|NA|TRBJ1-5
CASESGEYDNQPQHF
TGTGCCAGCGAGTCGGGGGAGTACGACAATCAGCCCCAGCATTTT
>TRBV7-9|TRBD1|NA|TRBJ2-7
CASSLSQGAPSF
TGTGCCAGCAGCTTATCCCAGGGGGCCCCGAGCTTC
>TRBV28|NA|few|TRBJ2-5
CASSWQLQETQYF
TGTGCCAGCAGTTGGCAGCTCCAAGAGACCCAGTACTTC
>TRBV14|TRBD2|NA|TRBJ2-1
CASSQDLAGQVTYNEQFF
TGTGCCAGCAGCCAAGATTTAGCGGGACAAGTCACCTACAATGAGCAGTTCTTC
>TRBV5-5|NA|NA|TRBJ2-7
CASAPTGSPAYEQYF
TGTGCCAGCGCCCCAACAGGTTCCCCCGCCTACGAGCAGTACTTC
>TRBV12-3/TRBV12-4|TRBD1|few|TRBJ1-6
CASSWTGTGSPLHF
TGTGCCAGCAGTTGGACAGGGACAGGTTCACCCCTCCACTTT
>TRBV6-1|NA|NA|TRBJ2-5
CASTPSWGEAQETQYF
TGTGCCAGCACCCCCTCTTGGGGTGAGGCACAAGAGACCCAGTACTTC
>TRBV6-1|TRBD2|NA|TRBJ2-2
CASSGLAGGPNTGELFF
TGTGCCAGCAGTGGACTAGCGGGGGGGCCGAACACCGGGGAGCTGTTTTTT
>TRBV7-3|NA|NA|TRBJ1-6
CASSGGSSDSPLHF
TGTGCCAGCAGCGGCGGGTCCTCGGATTCACCCCTCCACTTT
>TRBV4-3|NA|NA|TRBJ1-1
CASSPGFYTEAFF
TGCGCCAGCAGCCCTGGTTTTTACACTGAAGCTTTCTTT
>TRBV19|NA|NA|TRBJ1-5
CASSIGLQPQHF
TGTGCCAGTAGTATAGGACTCCAGCCCCAGCATTTT
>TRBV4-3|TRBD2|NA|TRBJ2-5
CASSQGNQRGQETQYF
TGCGCCAGCAGCCAAGGCAACCAGCGGGGGCAAGAGACCCAGTACTTC
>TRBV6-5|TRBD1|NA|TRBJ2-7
CASSYLGQTYYEQYF
TGTGCCAGCAGTTACCTGGGACAGACCTACTACGAGCAGTACTTC
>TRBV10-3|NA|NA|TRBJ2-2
CAISRDISTGELFF
TGTGCCATCAGTCGGGACATTTCCACCGGGGAGCTGTTTTTT
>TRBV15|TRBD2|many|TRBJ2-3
CATSTEAGDYSTDTQYF
TGTGCCACCAGCACAGAAGCGGGGGACTACTCCACAGATACGCAGTATTTT
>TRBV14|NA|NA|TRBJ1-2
CASSQDRHDGYTF
TGTGCCAGCAGCCAAGATCGGCATGACGGCTACACCTTC
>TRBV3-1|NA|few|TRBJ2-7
CASSPLGQGVYEQYF
TGTGCCAGCAGCCCTCTAGGGCAGGGAGTATACGAGCAGTACTTC
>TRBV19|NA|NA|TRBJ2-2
CASSIEAITGELFF
TGTGCCAGTAGTATAGAGGCTATCACCGGGGAGCTGTTTTTT
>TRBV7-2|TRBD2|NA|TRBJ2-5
CASSWGPLAGGRETQYF
TGTGCCAGCAGCTGGGGCCCCCTAGCGGGCGGTCGAGAGACCCAGTACTTC
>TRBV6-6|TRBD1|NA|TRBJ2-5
CASSPRQGMETQYF
TGTGCCAGCAGTCCCCGACAGGGAATGGAGACCCAGTACTTC